The rows below give T cell receptor beta chains drawn from one sample of a study of T cell clonotyping in hematopoietic cell transplantation. Profiling relied on immunoSEQ multiplex PCR, and the TCRdb table lists in-frame clones only, not all of them. The sample has 4,500 to 5,000 clones, about 95% seen once. This sample comprised PBMCs, obtained 180 days after allogeneic stem cell transplant. These receptors originate from a male patient over 55 who had an allogeneic stem cell transplant from a related donor, so the T cells may come from the graft donor. Some clones in this sample may be carry-over from other donors' samples. Each CDR3 is given with its conserved first and last residue. A D gene is named only where the DNA matches it firmly. The size entry is marked missing in some rows and otherwise reads once, few, many or a size class.

V gene	clone size	D gene	J gene	CDR3 protein	CDR3 DNA
TRBV27	few	-	TRBJ2-7	CASSSGTAPLGEQYF	TGTGCCAGCAGTTCCGGGACCGCCCCCTTAGGCGAGCAGTACTTC
TRBV7-6	-	TRBD2	TRBJ2-1	CASSRDYALDEQFF	TGTGCCAGCAGCCGGGACTACGCACTCGATGAGCAGTTCTTC
TRBV7-8	-	-	TRBJ1-1	CASSQRRDRTGNTEAFF	TGTGCCAGCAGCCAAAGAAGGGACCGGACGGGGAACACTGAAGCTTTCTTT
TRBV2	-	-	TRBJ2-7	CASNRDGDREQYF	TGTGCCAGCAATCGGGACGGCGACCGAGAGCAGTACTTC
TRBV9	-	-	TRBJ1-1	CASSSEDRGNTEAFF	TGTGCCAGCAGCTCCGAGGACCGGGGGAACACTGAAGCTTTCTTT
TRBV10-3	-	-	TRBJ2-1	CAIRGRTGEQFF	TGTGCCATCAGGGGACGGACGGGTGAGCAGTTCTTC
TRBV5-8	-	-	TRBJ1-5	CASSSRDGRNQPQHF	TGTGCCAGCAGTTCCCGGGACGGTCGCAATCAGCCCCAGCATTTT
TRBV9	-	-	TRBJ2-1	CASSLAFDEQFF	TGTGCCAGTTCCCTAGCCTTCGATGAGCAGTTCTTC
TRBV5-4	-	-	TRBJ1-1	CASSLGDTEAFF	TGTGCCAGCAGCTTGGGGGACACTGAAGCTTTCTTT
TRBV27	few	-	TRBJ1-2	CASSQTANYGYTF	TGTGCCAGCAGCCAGACAGCGAACTATGGCTACACCTTC
TRBV29-1	once	TRBD1	TRBJ2-7	CSVRTGSSYEQYF	TGCAGCGTTAGGACAGGTAGCTCCTACGAGCAGTACTTC
TRBV6-1	-	-	TRBJ1-5	CASSTGWDQPQHF	TGTGCCAGCAGTACAGGGTGGGATCAGCCCCAGCATTTT
TRBV5-1	-	-	TRBJ2-6	CASSFTPTNVLIF	TGCGCCAGCAGCTTTACCCCGACCAACGTCCTGATTTTC
TRBV5-1	-	-	TRBJ2-1	CASSLTQGPYNEQFF	TGCGCCAGCAGCTTGACCCAGGGCCCCTACAATGAGCAGTTCTTC
TRBV30	-	-	TRBJ1-1	CAWSTRGGTEAFF	TGTGCCTGGTCCACAAGGGGTGGCACTGAAGCTTTCTTT
TRBV28	-	TRBD1	TRBJ1-2	CASSTGGYGYTF	TGTGCCAGCAGTACAGGGGGCTATGGCTACACCTTC
TRBV30	-	-	TRBJ2-1	CAGGPTASYNEQFF	TGTGCCGGGGGGCCTACGGCCTCCTACAATGAGCAGTTCTTC